Listed here are 22 T cell receptor beta chains from one sample, sequenced in a study of molecular identifiers for immune sequencing clone quantification. TCRdb redid the calling of the PCR reads with MiXCR, one entry per CDR3 protein. This sample has 88,000 or so distinct CDR3 sequences, with roughly a fifth found just once. Sequenced material: naive CD8+ T cells from blood, with Jurkat cell RNA spiked in. Subset specified: FACS-sorted CD8+CD4-CCR7+CD45RA+ naive T cells. The source of these receptors is a human donor in good health. Some libraries in this study had Jurkat cell RNA spiked in.

This clonotype has at least ten counts. This sequence joins TRBV7-9 and TRBJ2-2; the D is unclear. The CDR3 is 12 amino acids. Trimming shortened V by 6 bases and J by 3 bases, and 5 bases separated the two germline ends. Germline CDR1 reads SEHNR; CDR2 reads FQNEAQ (reference sequence). CDR3 coding DNA: TGTGCCAGCAGGATGTACACCGGGGAGCTGTTTTTT. Amino acids: CASRMYTGELFF. Combining the CDR3 with reference TRBV7-9 and TRBJ2-2 gives the whole variable domain DTGVSQNPRHKITKRGQNVTFRCDPISEHNRLYWYRQTLGQGPEFLTYFQNEAQLEKSRLLSDRFSAERPKGSFSTLEIQRTEQGDSAMYLCASRMYTGELFFGEGSRLTVL.

V usage is TRBV7-2 and J usage is TRBJ1-3; D not resolved. V lost 1 base and J 4 bases, leaving 14 bases between the germline ends. This CDR3 spans 16 amino acids. Germline V lookup: CDR1 SGHTA, CDR2 FQGNSA. The CDR3: CASSLDGNIAGNTIYF. CDR3 bases: TGTGCCAGCAGCTTAGACGGAAACATAGCGGGAAACACCATATATTTT.

There are a few counts of this clonotype. V usage is TRBV20-1 and J usage is TRBJ2-7, with D perhaps matching TRBD2 (6 bases). There are 14 residues in the CDR3. The V end was cut by 6 bases, the J end by 2 bases, with 17 bases between. Germline V gives CDR1 DFQATT, CDR2 SNEGSKA (reference sequence). The CDR3 loop reads CSARTTGLAYEQYF. Here the CDR3 DNA reads TGCAGTGCCCGAACAACGGGACTGGCCTACGAGCAGTACTTC.

This chain joins TRBV27 and TRBJ1-4; D uncertain. This CDR3 has 11 residues. Trimming removed 7 bases at V and 8 bases at J, with 8 bases between. Germline V gene data show CDR1 as MNHEY and CDR2 as SMNVEV (reference sequence). CDR3 in amino acids: CASTNGEKLFF. The CDR3 nucleotides read TGTGCCAGCACCAACGGCGAAAAACTGTTTTTT.

Many counts were recorded for this clonotype. J is TRBJ1-1 and V is TRBV5-5, with D possibly being TRBD1 (5 bases). Germline CDR1 reads SGHKS; CDR2 reads YYEKEE (reference sequence). Trimming pared 4 bases from V and 5 bases from J, leaving 12 bases between. The CDR3 sequence is 13 residues long. Written as DNA, the CDR3 is TGTGCCAGCAGCGGGCAGGGAGGGACTGAAGCTTTCTTT. It is translated as CASSGQGGTEAFF.

This clonotype was found many times. This chain connects TRBV5-1 to TRBJ1-1; 8 nucleotides align to TRBD1. Germline CDR1 and CDR2: SGHRS and YFSETQ. The junction had 1 base not matched to a gene; V was cut back by 0 bases and J by 6 bases. The CDR3 is 13 residues long. CDR3 DNA: TGCGCCAGCAGCTTGGCAGGGGGCCCTGAAGCTTTCTTT. It is translated as CASSLAGGPEAFF.

This clonotype occurred a few times. J is TRBJ2-7 and V is TRBV24-1; D may be TRBD1 or TRBD2 (5 bases each). V lost 3 bases to trimming and J lost 3 bases, with 5 bases between them. The CDR3 contains 12 residues. Germline V CDR1 and CDR2: KGHDR, SFDVKD. The DNA for the CDR3 is TGTGCCACCAGTGATGGGGGCTACGAGCAGTACTTC. This encodes CATSDGGYEQYF.

On this clonotype: A much larger clone is a single base away; this may be a read error. V is TRBV4-2 and J is TRBJ1-2, with D possibly TRBD1 on 5 matching bases. Germline values: CDR1 LGHNA, CDR2 YNFKEQ. The CDR3 is made up of 17 amino acids. The CDR3 here is CASSQDRFGAANHGYTF. The CDR3 bases are TGTGCCAGCAGCCAAGATCGATTTGGGGCCGCTAACCATGGCTACACCTTC.

Points on this clonotype: With a much larger clone just one base away, this may be a read error. This chain links TRBV4-3 with TRBJ1-1; a possible D gene is TRBD1 (6 bases). Germline V gene sequence: CDR1 LGHNA, CDR2 YSLEER. The CDR3 totals 14 residues. The CDR3 sequence is CASSQGGGWTEVFF. The CDR3 DNA is TGCGCCAGCAGCCAAGGGGGGGGCTGGACTGAAGTTTTCTTT.

This clonotype was observed a few times. The chain has TRBV4-1 and TRBJ1-5; D possibly corresponds to TRBD1 (6 bases). The CDR3 totals 16 residues. With 3 bases removed from V and 3 bases from J, the gap between germline ends came to 15 bases. CDR1 MGHRA and CDR2 YSYEKL come from the germline V gene. CDR3 protein: CASSQLGAGNNQPQHF. The CDR3 nucleotides read TGCGCCAGCAGCCAGTTGGGGGCAGGCAACAATCAGCCCCAGCATTTT.

This clonotype was recorded a few times. This chain uses TRBV7-2 with TRBJ2-7; TRBD2 might be the D (6 bases). Trimming stripped 0 bases from V and 6 bases from J, with 6 bases between. The CDR3 contains 12 residues. CDR1 and CDR2 (germline): SGHTA, FQGNSA. In DNA form, the CDR3 reads TGTGCCAGCAGCTTAGCGGGAGGCGAGCAGTACTTC. Encoded protein: CASSLAGGEQYF.

This clonotype has only a few counts. The chain uses TRBV27 and TRBJ2-3; D is uncertain. The CDR3 loop spans 12 amino acids. Germline CDR1 is MNHEY and CDR2 is SMNVEV (reference sequence). Trimming pared 5 bases from V and 6 bases from J, leaving 9 bases between. DNA of the CDR3: TGTGCCAGCAGTGGGCTGTGGGATACGCAGTATTTT. This encodes CASSGLWDTQYF.

CDR3 sequence (DNA): TGTGCCAGCAGCCCCGAGACGGGGCGGGGGGGCCCCCCCACAGATACGCAGTATTTT. This encodes CASSPETGRGGPPTDTQYF. The chain links TRBV13 to TRBJ2-3, with TRBD2 matching 9 bases. The CDR3 is 19 amino acids. The V gene's germline CDR1 is PRHDT and CDR2 FYEKMQ (reference sequence). After removal of 5 bases from V and 2 bases from J, the junction contained 17 bases not matched to a gene. The full variable domain, with the rest looked up from reference TRBV13 and TRBJ2-3, is AAGVIQSPRHLIKEKRETATLKCYPIPRHDTVYWYQQGPGQDPQFLISFYEKMQSDKGSIPDRFSAQQFSDYHSELNMSSLELGDSALYFCASSPETGRGGPPTDTQYFGPGTRLTVL.

This clonotype was recorded at least ten times. V usage is TRBV20-1 and J usage is TRBJ2-3, with 10 positions matching TRBD2. The CDR3 sequence is 16 residues long. V trimming: 1 base; J trimming: 2 bases; junction bases outside the gene matches: 6. The germline V gene encodes CDR1 DFQATT and CDR2 SNEGSKA (reference sequence). The CDR3 DNA follows: TGCAGTGCTAGAGTGCTAGCGGGGGCCCTCACAGATACGCAGTATTTT. This codes for CSARVLAGALTDTQYF.

The table lists this clonotype with many counts. The gene calls are TRBV14 and TRBJ2-7; weak D call: TRBD2 (5 bases). Trimming stripped 1 base from V and 7 bases from J, with 14 bases between. Looked up from germline, CDR1 is SGHDN and CDR2 is FVKESK. The CDR3 is 14 residues long. The CDR3 sequence: CASSQGTPLGEQYF. The DNA of the CDR3 is TGTGCCAGCAGCCAAGGGACTCCTCTGGGGGAGCAGTACTTC.

For this clonotype: This may come from a read error, since a much larger clone is one base off. No conserved phenylalanine or tryptophan ends this CDR3, so it is likely a read error. Here the CDR3 DNA reads TGTGCCAGCAGCCCCATAAGGACAGGTTCCTACGAGCAGTACTCC. Translating gives CASSPIRTGSYEQYS. V usage is TRBV7-2 and J usage is TRBJ2-7; 7 positions match TRBD1. This CDR3 region has 15 residues. Trimming took 5 bases from V and 1 from J; bases not matched to a gene: 8. Per the germline V gene, CDR1 is SGHTA and CDR2 is FQGNSA.

This clonotype has at least ten counts. This chain connects TRBV28 to TRBJ2-3; 12 nucleotides line up with TRBD2. The V segment lost 5 bases and the J segment 2 bases; nucleotides outside the gene matches: 5. Germline lookup yields CDR1 MDHEN and CDR2 SYDVKM. CDR3 size: 16 residues. The CDR3 is CASSHLAGGLTDTQYF. CDR3 in DNA: TGTGCCAGCAGTCATCTAGCGGGAGGGCTCACAGATACGCAGTATTTT.

V gene TRBV6-2 or TRBV6-3 combines with J gene TRBJ2-1, with 7 bases aligning to TRBD2. The V and J ends lost 4 bases and 10 bases, in that order; junction bases with no gene match: 1. Germline CDR1 is MNHEY and CDR2 is SVGEGT. CDR3 size: 11 residues. DNA for the CDR3: TGTGCCAGCAGTTGGGGAGGGGAGCAGTTCTTC. It yields the protein CASSWGGEQFF.

As concerns this clonotype: A much larger clone differs from this one at a single base, so this may be a read error. The rearrangement uses TRBV11-2 and TRBJ2-7, with no clear D. This CDR3 has 18 amino acids. Between the trimmed V and J ends, which lost 1 base and 0 bases, there was a span of 19 bases. Germline lookup yields CDR1 SGHAT and CDR2 FQNNGV. CDR3 sequence: CASSLGPGALSSSYEQYF. For the CDR3, the DNA is TGTGCCAGCAGCTTAGGTCCCGGCGCCCTTTCTAGCTCCTACGAGCAGTACTTC.

In this sample, this clonotype turned up many times. The chain has TRBV6-5 and TRBJ2-3; 10 bases align to TRBD2. V lost 2 bases to trimming and J lost 0 bases; unmatched junction nucleotides: 8. Germline V gene data show CDR1 as MNHEY and CDR2 as SVGAGI. There are 18 residues in the CDR3. The DNA for the CDR3 is TGTGCCAGCAGTTACGCCAGGCTAGCGGGGGTGAGCACAGATACGCAGTATTTT. Amino acid sequence: CASSYARLAGVSTDTQYF.

This clonotype was seen a handful of times. The V call is TRBV7-3, the J call TRBJ2-2; D is possibly TRBD2 (6 bases). Germline CDR1 reads SGHTA; CDR2 reads FQGTGA. Trimming removed 3 bases at V and 5 bases at J, with 13 bases between. The CDR3 is 15 residues long. CDR3 in DNA: TGTGCCAGCAGCTTTTTAGGGGCGGGAACCGGGGAGCTGTTTTTT. Translation: CASSFLGAGTGELFF.

As for this clonotype: One base away lies a much larger clone, so this may be a sequencing read error. Here the CDR3 DNA reads TGTGCTAGCAGCTTAGGAGCAGCTGATACCTACAATGAGCAGTTCTTC. Residues: CASSLGAADTYNEQFF. V gene TRBV7-7 combines with J gene TRBJ2-1, with D uncertain. Germline V CDR1 and CDR2: SSHAT, FNYEAQ (reference sequence). The CDR3 spans 16 residues.